This T cell receptor beta chain emerged from a study of blood T cell repertoires in COVID-19. Overall study context: Acute and convalescent COVID-19 specimens originated in the United States, Italy and Spain.

All enrollees were about 18 to 89 years old and from approximately 24 US areas. Cohort 3 donors counted as recovered after two negative PCRs, clearance, or resolved symptoms. CDR1 LGHNA and CDR2 YNFKEQ come from the germline V gene. V gave up 0 bases and J gave up 1 base; unmatched junction bases: 0. This CDR3 is 16 amino acids long. Sequenced by immunoSEQ multiplex PCR; TCRdb stores in-frame clones only, minus some. The sample includes roughly 450,000 clones, 90% of them seen just once. The chain links TRBV4-2 to TRBJ2-1; 10 positions match TRBD2. This clonotype was sampled from a man younger than 35 who had recovered from COVID-19. Sequencing was done on a sample of PBMCs or T cells enriched from blood (not recorded which). The CDR3 nucleotides read TGTGCCAGCAGCCAAGATAGCGGGGGGTCCTACAATGAGCAGTTCTTC. Protein: CASSQDSGGSYNEQFF.